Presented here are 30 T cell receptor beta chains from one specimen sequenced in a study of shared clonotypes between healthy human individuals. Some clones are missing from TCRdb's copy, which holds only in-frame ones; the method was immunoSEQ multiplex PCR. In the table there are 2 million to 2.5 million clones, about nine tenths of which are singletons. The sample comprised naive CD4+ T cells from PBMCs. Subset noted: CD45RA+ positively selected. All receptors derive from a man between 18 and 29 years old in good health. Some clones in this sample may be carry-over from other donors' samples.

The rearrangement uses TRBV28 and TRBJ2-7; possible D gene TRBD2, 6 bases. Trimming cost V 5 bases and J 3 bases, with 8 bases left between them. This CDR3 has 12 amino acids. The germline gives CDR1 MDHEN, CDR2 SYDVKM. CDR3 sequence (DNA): TGTGCCAGCAGTCGGGGGAGCTACGAGCAGTACTTC. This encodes CASSRGSYEQYF.

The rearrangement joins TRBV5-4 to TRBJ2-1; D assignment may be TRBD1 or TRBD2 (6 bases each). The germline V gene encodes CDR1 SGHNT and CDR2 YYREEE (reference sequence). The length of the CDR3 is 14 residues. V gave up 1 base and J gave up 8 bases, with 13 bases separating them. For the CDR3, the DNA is TGTGCCAGCAGCTTGTGGGCAGGGGAGGATGAGCAGTTCTTC. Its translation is CASSLWAGEDEQFF.

In nucleotides, the CDR3 is TGCGCCAGCAGCTCCGGCCAAGGGGGAACTAATGAAAAACTGTTTTTT. Amino acid sequence: CASSSGQGGTNEKLFF. This chain joins TRBV5-1 and TRBJ1-4; D might be TRBD1 (6 bases). Germline CDR1 and CDR2: SGHRS and YFSETQ. V was trimmed by 3 bases and J by 1 base, leaving 13 bases between them. The CDR3 has 16 amino acids.

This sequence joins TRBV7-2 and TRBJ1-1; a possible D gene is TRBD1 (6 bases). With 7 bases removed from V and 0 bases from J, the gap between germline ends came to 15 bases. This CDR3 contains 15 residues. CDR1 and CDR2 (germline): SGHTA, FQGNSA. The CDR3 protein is CASTYGGAVNTEAFF. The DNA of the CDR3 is TGTGCCAGCACCTATGGGGGGGCGGTGAACACTGAAGCTTTCTTT.

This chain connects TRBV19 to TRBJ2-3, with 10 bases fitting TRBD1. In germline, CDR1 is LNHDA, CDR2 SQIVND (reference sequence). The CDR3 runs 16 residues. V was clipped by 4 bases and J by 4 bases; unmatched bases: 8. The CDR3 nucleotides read TGTGCCAGTAGTAAGGGACAGGGGACATATCCAGATACGCAGTATTTT. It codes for CASSKGQGTYPDTQYF. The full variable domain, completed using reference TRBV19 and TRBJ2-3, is DGGITQSPKYLFRKEGQNVTLSCEQNLNHDAMYWYRQDPGQGLRLIYYSQIVNDFQKGDIAEGYSVSREKKESFPLTVTSAQKNPTAFYLCASSKGQGTYPDTQYFGPGTRLTVL.

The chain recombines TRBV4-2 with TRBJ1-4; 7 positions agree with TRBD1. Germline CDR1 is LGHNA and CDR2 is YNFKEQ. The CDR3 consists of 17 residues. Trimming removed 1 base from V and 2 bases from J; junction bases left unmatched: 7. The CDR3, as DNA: TGTGCCAGCAGCCAAGGCGAGGGGGCGCTGACTAATGAAAAACTGTTTTTT. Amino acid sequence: CASSQGEGALTNEKLFF.

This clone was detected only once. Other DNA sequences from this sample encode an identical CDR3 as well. The CDR3 nucleotides read TGCAGCGTTGGTCTAGCGGGAACAGATACGCAGTATTTT. This sequence encodes CSVGLAGTDTQYF. The chain combines TRBV29-1 with TRBJ2-3; 9 bases map to TRBD2. From germline, CDR1 is SQVTM and CDR2 ANQGSEA. The CDR3 covers 13 residues. Trimming cost V 4 bases and J 3 bases; bases outside gene matches: 2.

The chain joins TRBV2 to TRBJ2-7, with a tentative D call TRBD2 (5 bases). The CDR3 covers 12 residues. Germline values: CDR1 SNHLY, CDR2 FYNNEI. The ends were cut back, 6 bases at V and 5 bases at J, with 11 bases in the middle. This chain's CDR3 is CASREGINEQYF. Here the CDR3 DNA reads TGTGCCAGCAGAGAGGGAATCAACGAGCAGTACTTC.

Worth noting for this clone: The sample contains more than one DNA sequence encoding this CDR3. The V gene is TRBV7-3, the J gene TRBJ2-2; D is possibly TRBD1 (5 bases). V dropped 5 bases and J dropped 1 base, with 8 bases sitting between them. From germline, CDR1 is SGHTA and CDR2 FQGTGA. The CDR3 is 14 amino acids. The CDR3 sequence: CASSATGNTGELFF. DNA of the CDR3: TGTGCCAGCAGCGCCACAGGGAACACCGGGGAGCTGTTTTTT.

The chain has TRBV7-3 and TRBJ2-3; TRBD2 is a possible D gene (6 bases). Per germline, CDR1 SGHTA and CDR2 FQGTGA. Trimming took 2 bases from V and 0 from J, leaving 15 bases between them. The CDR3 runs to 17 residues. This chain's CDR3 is CASSLLPVGTSTDTQYF. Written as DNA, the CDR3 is TGTGCCAGCAGCTTATTACCCGTAGGGACTAGCACAGATACGCAGTATTTT.

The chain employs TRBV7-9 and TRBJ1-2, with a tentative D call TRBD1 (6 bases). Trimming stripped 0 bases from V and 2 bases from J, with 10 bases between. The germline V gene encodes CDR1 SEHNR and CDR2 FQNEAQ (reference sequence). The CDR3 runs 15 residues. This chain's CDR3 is CASSLAGGRNYGYTF. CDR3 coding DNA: TGTGCCAGCAGCTTAGCTGGGGGCCGAAACTATGGCTACACCTTC.

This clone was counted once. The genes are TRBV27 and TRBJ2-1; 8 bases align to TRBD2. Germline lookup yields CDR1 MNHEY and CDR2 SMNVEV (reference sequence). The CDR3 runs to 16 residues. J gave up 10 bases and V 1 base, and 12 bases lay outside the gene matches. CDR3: CASSLFGRAKPSEQFF. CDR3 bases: TGTGCCAGCAGTTTATTCGGGAGGGCCAAGCCCTCCGAGCAGTTCTTC.

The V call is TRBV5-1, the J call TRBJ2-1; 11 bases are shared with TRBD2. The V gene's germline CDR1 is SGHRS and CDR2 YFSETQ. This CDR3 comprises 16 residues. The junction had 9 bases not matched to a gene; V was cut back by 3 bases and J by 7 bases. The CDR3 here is CASSYVAGGPSNEQFF. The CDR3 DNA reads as TGCGCCAGCAGCTATGTAGCGGGAGGGCCTTCGAATGAGCAGTTCTTC.

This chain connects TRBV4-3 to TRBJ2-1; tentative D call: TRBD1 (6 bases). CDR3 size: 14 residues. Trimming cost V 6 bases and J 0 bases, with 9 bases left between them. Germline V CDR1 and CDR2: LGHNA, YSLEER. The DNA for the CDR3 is TGCGCCAGCAGACGAGGGGGCTCCTACAATGAGCAGTTCTTC. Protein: CASRRGGSYNEQFF.

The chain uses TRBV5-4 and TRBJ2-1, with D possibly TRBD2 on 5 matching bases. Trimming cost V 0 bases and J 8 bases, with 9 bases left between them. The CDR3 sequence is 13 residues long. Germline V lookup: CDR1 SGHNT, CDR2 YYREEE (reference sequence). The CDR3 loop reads CASSLVLAHEQFF. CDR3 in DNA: TGTGCCAGCAGCTTGGTTCTAGCTCATGAGCAGTTCTTC.

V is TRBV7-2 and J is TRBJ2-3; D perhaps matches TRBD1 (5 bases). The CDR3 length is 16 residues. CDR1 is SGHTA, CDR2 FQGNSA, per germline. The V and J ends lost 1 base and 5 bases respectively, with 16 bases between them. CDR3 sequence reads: CASSLVWSGPGDTQYF. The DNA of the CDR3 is TGTGCCAGCAGCTTAGTATGGTCAGGGCCGGGAGATACGCAGTATTTT. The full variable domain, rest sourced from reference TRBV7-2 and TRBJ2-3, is GAGVSQSPSNKVTEKGKDVELRCDPISGHTALYWYRQSLGQGLEFLIYFQGNSAPDKSGLPSDRFSAERTGGSVSTLTIQRTQQEDSAVYLCASSLVWSGPGDTQYFGPGTRLTVL.

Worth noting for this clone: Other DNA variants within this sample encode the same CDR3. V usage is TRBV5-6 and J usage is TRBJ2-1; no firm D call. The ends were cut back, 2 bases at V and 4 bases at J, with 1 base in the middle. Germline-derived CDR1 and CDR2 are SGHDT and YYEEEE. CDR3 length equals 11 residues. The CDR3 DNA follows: TGTGCCAGCAGCTTTTACAATGAGCAGTTCTTC. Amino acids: CASSFYNEQFF. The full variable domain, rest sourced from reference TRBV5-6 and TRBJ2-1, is DAGVTQSPTHLIKTRGQQVTLRCSPKSGHDTVSWYQQALGQGPQFIFQYYEEEERQRGNFPDRFSGHQFPNYSSELNVNALLLGDSALYLCASSFYNEQFFGPGTRLTVL.

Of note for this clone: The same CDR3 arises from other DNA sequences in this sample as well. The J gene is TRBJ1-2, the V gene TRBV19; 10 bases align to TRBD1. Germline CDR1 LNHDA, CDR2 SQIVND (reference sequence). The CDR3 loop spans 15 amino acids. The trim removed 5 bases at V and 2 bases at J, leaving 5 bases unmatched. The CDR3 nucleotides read TGTGCCAGTAGTCTACCGGGACAGGGGAACTATGGCTACACCTTC. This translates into CASSLPGQGNYGYTF.

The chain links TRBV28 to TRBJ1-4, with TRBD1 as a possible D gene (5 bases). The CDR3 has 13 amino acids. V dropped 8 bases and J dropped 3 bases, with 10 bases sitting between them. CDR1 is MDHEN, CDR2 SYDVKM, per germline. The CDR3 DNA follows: TGTGCCAGCTATGGGGGGGCTAATGAAAAACTGTTTTTT. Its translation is CASYGGANEKLFF.

The CDR3 region has the DNA TGTGCCAGCAGCCAAGATCCGCCAGGGGATACGCAGTATTTT. It specifies CASSQDPPGDTQYF. The chain uses TRBV4-2 and TRBJ2-3, with a tentative D call TRBD1 (5 bases). Germline CDR1 LGHNA, CDR2 YNFKEQ. V lost 0 bases and J lost 6, with 10 bases in between. CDR3 length equals 14 residues.

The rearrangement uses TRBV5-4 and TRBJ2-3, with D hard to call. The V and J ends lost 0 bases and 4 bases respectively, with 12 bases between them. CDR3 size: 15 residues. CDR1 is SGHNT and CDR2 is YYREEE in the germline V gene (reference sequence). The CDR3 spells CASSLAGRRADTQYF. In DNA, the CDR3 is TGTGCCAGCAGCTTGGCTGGCAGGCGCGCAGATACGCAGTATTTT.

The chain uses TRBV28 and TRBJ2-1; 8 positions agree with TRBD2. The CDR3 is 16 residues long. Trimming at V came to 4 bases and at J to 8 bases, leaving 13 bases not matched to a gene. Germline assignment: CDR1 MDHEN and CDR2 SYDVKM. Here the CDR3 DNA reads TGTGCCAGCAGTTCCTCCGGGACTAGGTTTTATCATGAGCAGTTCTTC. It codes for CASSSSGTRFYHEQFF.

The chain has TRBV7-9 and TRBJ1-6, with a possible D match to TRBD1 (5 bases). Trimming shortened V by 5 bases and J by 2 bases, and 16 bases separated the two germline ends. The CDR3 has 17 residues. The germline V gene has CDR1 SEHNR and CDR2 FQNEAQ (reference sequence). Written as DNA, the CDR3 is TGTGCCAGCAGCCTCGAGGGGCAGGGAACCTATAATTCACCCCTCCACTTT. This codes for CASSLEGQGTYNSPLHF.

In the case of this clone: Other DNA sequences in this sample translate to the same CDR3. The CDR3 loop is CASSVTNTGELFF. CDR3 nucleotides: TGTGCCAGCAGCGTAACAAACACCGGGGAGCTGTTTTTT. The chain couples TRBV9 to TRBJ2-2; no clear D. This CDR3 has 13 residues. Germline-derived CDR1 and CDR2 are SGDLS and YYNGEE. V lost 1 base, J lost 2 bases, and 3 bases lay in between.

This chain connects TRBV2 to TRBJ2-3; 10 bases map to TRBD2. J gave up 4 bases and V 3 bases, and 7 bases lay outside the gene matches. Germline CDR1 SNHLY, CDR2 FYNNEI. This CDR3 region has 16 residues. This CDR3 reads CASSDASGSRSDTQYF. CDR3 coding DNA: TGTGCCAGCAGTGATGCTAGCGGGAGTAGGTCAGATACGCAGTATTTT.

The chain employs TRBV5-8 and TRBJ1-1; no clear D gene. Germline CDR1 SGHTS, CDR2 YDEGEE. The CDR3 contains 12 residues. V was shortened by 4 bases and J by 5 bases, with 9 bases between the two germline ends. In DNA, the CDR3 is TGTGCCAGCAGCCTACTAGAAACTGAAGCTTTCTTT. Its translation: CASSLLETEAFF.

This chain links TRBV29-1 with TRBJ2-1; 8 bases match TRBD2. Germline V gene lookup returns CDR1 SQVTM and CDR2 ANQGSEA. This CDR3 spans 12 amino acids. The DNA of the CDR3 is TGCATCGCCGGGACTAGGGTCGGTGAGCAGTTCTTC. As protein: CIAGTRVGEQFF.

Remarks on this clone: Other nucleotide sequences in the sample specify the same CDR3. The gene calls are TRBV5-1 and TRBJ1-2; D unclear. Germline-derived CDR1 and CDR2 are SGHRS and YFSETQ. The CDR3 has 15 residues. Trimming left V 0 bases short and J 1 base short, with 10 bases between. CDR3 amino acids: CASSLAPGGNYGYTF. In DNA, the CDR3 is TGCGCCAGCAGCTTGGCACCCGGAGGTAACTATGGCTACACCTTC. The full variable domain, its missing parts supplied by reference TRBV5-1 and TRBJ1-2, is KAGVTQTPRYLIKTRGQQVTLSCSPISGHRSVSWYQQTPGQGLQFLFEYFSETQRNKGNFPGRFSGRQFSNSRSEMNVSTLELGDSALYLCASSLAPGGNYGYTFGSGTRLTVV.

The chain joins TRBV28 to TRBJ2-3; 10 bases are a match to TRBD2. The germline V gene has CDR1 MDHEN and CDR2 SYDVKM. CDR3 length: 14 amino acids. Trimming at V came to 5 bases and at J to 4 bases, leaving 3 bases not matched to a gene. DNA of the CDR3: TGTGCCAGCAGTCTAGCGGGAGTGCCAGATACGCAGTATTTT. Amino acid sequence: CASSLAGVPDTQYF.

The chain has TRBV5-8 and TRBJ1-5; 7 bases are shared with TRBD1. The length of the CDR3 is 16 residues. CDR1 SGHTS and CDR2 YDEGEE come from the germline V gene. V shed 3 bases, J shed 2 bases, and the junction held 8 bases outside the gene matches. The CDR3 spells CASSSDRAVRNQPQHF. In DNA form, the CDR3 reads TGTGCCAGCAGCTCTGACAGGGCAGTTCGCAATCAGCCCCAGCATTTT.